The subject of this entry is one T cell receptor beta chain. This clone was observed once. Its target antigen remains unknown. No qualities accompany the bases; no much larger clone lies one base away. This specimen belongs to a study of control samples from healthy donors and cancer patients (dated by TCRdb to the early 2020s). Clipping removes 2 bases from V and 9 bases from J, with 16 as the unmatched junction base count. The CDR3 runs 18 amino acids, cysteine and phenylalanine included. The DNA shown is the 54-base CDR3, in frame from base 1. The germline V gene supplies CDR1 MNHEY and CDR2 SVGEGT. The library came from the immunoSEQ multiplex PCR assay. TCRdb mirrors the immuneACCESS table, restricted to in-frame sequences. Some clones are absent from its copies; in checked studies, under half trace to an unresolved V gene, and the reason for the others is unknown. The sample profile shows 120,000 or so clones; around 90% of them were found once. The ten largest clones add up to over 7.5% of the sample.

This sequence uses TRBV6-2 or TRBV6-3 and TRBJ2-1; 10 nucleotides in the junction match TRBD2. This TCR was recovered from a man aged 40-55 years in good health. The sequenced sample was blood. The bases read TGTGCCAGCAGTTACGCTAGCGGGGGCCCCAGGCTGCGTGGTGAGCAGTTCTTC. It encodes CASSYASGGPRLRGEQFF.